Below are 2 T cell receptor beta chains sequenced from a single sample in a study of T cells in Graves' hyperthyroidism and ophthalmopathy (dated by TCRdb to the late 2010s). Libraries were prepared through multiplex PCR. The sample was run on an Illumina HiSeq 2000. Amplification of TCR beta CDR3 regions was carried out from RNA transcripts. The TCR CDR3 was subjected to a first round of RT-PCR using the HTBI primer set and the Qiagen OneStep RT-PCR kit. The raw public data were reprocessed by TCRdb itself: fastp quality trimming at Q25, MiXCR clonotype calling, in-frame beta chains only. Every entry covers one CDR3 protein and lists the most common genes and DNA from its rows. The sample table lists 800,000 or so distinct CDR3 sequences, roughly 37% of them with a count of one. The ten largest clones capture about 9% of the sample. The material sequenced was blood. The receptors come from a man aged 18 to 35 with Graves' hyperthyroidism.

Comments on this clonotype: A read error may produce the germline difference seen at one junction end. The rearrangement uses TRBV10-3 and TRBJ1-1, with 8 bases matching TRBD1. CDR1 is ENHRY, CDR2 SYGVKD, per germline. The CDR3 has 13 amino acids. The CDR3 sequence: CALRDRMNTEAFF. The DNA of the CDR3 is TGTGCCCTCAGGGACAGGATGAACACTGAAGCTTTCTTT.

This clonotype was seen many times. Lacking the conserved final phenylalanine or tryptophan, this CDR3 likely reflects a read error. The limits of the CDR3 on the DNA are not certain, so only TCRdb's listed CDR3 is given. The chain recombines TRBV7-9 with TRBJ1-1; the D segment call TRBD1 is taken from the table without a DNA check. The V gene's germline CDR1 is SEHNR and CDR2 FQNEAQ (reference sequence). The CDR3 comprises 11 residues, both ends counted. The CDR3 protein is CASSGGHRHRL.